The following is a TCR beta chain sequence with its context. The data stem from a study of blood T cell repertoires in COVID-19. Study in general: Collection of acute and convalescent COVID-19 samples took place in the United States, Italy and Spain.

Trimming took 2 bases from V and 8 from J; bases not matched to a gene: 10. CDR3 size: 16 residues. Germline assignment: CDR1 KGHSH and CDR2 LQKENI. This table comes from immunoSEQ multiplex PCR, and its TCRdb copy is limited to in-frame clones, with some not included. This table holds around 84,000 clones, about 68% found once. This chain links TRBV18 with TRBJ2-1; 9 bases fit TRBD2. The specimen was peripheral blood. The receptor's source is a man in his forties or fifties with active or convalescent COVID-19. The CDR3 DNA is TGTGCCAGCTCACCAATTCAAGCGGGGGGCGGGTATGAGCAGTTCTTC. Translating gives CASSPIQAGGGYEQFF. The variable domain in full, with the rest retrieved from reference TRBV18 and TRBJ2-1, is NAGVMQNPRHLVRRRGQEARLRCSPMKGHSHVYWYRQLPEEGLKFMVYLQKENIIDESGMPKERFSAEFPKEGPSILRIQQVVRGDSAAYFCASSPIQAGGGYEQFFGPGTRLTVL.